This T cell receptor beta chain was captured by sequencing in a study of T-cell reconstitution after alpha-beta-depleted transplantation in children. Preparation of the TCRbeta library involved a method that used unique molecular identifiers. TCRdb analysed the PCR reads with MiXCR anew, one entry per CDR3 protein. The repertoire holds a few hundred thousand distinct CDR3 sequences, with around 12% as singletons. CDR1 is ENHRY and CDR2 is SYGVKD in the germline V gene. Trimming left V 0 bases short and J 3 bases short, with 9 bases between. The CDR3 covers 15 residues. There are many counts of this clonotype.

Sequenced here: PBMCs from the stem cell graft donor, sampled from the stem cell graft. The origin of this receptor is a human donor who donated a stem cell graft to a child with combined immunodeficiency. V and J are TRBV10-3 and TRBJ2-1; weak D call: TRBD2 (6 bases). The CDR3 nucleotides read TGTGCCATCAGTGAGTCCAAGGACTACTACAATGAGCAGTTCTTC. Translated: CAISESKDYYNEQFF.